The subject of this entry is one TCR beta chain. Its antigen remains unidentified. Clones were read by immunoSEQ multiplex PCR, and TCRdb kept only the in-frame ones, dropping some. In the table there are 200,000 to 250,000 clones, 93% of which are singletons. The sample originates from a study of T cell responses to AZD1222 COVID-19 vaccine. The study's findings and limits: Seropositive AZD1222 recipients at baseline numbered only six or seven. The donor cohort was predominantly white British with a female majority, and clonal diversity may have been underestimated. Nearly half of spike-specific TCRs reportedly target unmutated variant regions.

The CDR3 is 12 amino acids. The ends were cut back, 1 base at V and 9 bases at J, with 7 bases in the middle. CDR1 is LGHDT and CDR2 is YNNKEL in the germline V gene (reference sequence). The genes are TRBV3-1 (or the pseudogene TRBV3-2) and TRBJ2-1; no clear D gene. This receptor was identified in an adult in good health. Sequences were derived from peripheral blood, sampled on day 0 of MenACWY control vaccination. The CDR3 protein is CASSQATGEQFF. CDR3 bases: TGTGCCAGCAGCCAAGCCACTGGTGAGCAGTTCTTC.